The next 6 T cell receptor beta chains were all read from a single sample in a study of identical twins. Each CDR3 protein is one row after TCRdb ran MiXCR on the 5' RACE reads. This sample has hundreds of thousands of distinct CDR3 sequences, with 6.1% found just once. What was sequenced was naive T cells sorted from blood. The receptors were sampled from a man aged 18 to 30 in good health.

Ten or more counts support this clonotype. The rearrangement links TRBV2 to TRBJ2-4, with D unresolved. V was trimmed by 2 bases and J by 2 bases, leaving 13 bases between them. Germline lookup yields CDR1 SNHLY and CDR2 FYNNEI. The CDR3 spans 16 residues. CDR3 nucleotide sequence: TGTGCCAGCAGTGAATCTTTGGGCCCCACCAAAAACATTCAGTACTTC. Residues: CASSESLGPTKNIQYF.

The chain links TRBV29-1 to TRBJ2-1; 12 bases match TRBD2. Unmatched junction bases numbered 6, after V lost 7 bases and J lost 8 bases. Germline assignment: CDR1 SQVTM and CDR2 ANQGSEA. This CDR3 has 13 residues. CDR3 amino acids: CSATSGRYYEQFF. CDR3 sequence (DNA): TGCAGCGCGACTAGCGGGAGATACTATGAGCAGTTCTTC.

Many counts were recorded for this clonotype. The chain couples TRBV7-9 to TRBJ2-7; D gene uncertain. Germline CDR1 and CDR2: SEHNR and FQNEAQ (reference sequence). CDR3 size: 14 residues. The germline V and J ends were trimmed by 0 bases and 3 bases, with 9 bases remaining between them. CDR3 protein: CASSLAGAYYEQYF. The CDR3 region has the DNA TGTGCCAGCAGCTTAGCAGGAGCCTACTACGAGCAGTACTTC.

V and J are TRBV18 and TRBJ2-2, with 8 bases matching TRBD1. The CDR3 length is 15 residues. After removal of 6 bases from V and 6 bases from J, the junction contained 9 bases not matched to a gene. CDR1 is KGHSH, CDR2 LQKENI, per germline. In nucleotides, the CDR3 is TGTGCCAGCTCTCGAGGACAGGGTTCGGCCGGGGAGCTGTTTTTT. This gives the protein CASSRGQGSAGELFF.

V is TRBV19 and J is TRBJ2-5, with D perhaps matching TRBD2 (5 bases). The CDR3 is 15 residues long. From germline, CDR1 is LNHDA and CDR2 SQIVND (reference sequence). Trimming took off 3 bases at V and 0 bases at J, with 11 bases between the two ends. The CDR3, as DNA: TGTGCCAGTAGTATTACTTCCGGGAACCAAGAGACCCAGTACTTC. Its protein is CASSITSGNQETQYF.

The chain is built from TRBV15 and TRBJ1-4, with 9 bases matching TRBD1. Looked up from germline, CDR1 is LNHNV and CDR2 is YYDKDF (reference sequence). V dropped 5 bases and J dropped 7; count of bases not matched to a gene: 11. The CDR3 contains 16 residues. CDR3 sequence: CATSGTGTGIGEKLFF. For the CDR3, the DNA is TGTGCCACCAGCGGAACCGGGACAGGGATAGGTGAAAAACTGTTTTTT. Complete variable domain (other parts from reference TRBV15 and TRBJ1-4): DAMVIQNPRYQVTQFGKPVTLSCSQTLNHNVMYWYQQKSSQAPKLLFHYYDKDFNNEADTPDNFQSRRPNTSFCFLDIRSPGLGDTAMYLCATSGTGTGIGEKLFFGSGTQLSVL.